This T cell receptor (beta chain) is drawn from a study of OX40 agonist ivuxolimab in advanced cancers. In the study overall: With ivuxolimab, an agonistic anti-OX40 (CD134) antibody, patients were treated. The dose-escalation group included hepatocellular carcinoma, melanoma, renal cell carcinoma and head and neck cancer.

Data came from immunoSEQ multiplex PCR; TCRdb stores just in-frame clones and leaves some out. There are some 74,000 clones in the sample; roughly 90% occur only once, and about 1% lies in the top ten. Peripheral blood came from all dose cohorts at three timepoints. The receptor's source is an adult with an advanced solid tumor such as melanoma, head and neck, liver or kidney cancer. Sequencing was performed on CD4+ or CD8+ T cells sorted from blood, taken in a trial of the OX40 agonist ivuxolimab.

The CDR3 DNA sequence: TGTGCCAGCAGCTTTTTGGTAACGAGCAATCAGCCCCAGCATTTT. Protein: CASSFLVTSNQPQHF. This chain uses TRBV5-5 with TRBJ1-5; no definite D call. V was shortened by 2 bases and J by 1 base, with 10 bases between the two germline ends. Looked up from germline, CDR1 is SGHKS and CDR2 is YYEKEE (reference sequence). The CDR3 is 15 residues long.